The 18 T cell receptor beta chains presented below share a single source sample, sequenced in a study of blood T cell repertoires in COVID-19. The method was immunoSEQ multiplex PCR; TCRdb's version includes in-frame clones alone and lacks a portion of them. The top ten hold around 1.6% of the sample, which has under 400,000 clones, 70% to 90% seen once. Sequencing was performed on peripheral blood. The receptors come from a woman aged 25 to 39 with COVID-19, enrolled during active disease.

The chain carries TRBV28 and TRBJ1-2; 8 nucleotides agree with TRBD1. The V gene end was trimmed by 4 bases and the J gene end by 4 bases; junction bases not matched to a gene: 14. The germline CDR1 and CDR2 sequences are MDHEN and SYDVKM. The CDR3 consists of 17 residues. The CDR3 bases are TGTGCCAGCAGTTCCCGAGGACAGGGACGAGCCTTCTATGGCTACACCTTC. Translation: CASSSRGQGRAFYGYTF.

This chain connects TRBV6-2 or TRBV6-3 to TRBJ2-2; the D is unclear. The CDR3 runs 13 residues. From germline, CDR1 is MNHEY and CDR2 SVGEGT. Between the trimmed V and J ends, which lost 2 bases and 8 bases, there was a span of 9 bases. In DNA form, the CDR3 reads TGTGCCAGCAGTTACCATCAGTCGGGGGAGCTGTTTTTT. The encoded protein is CASSYHQSGELFF.

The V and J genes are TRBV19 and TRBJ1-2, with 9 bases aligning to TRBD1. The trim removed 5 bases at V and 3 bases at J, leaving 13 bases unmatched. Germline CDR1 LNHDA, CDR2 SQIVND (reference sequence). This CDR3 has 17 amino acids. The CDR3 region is CASSVFGTGTLYYGYTF. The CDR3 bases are TGTGCCAGTAGTGTTTTCGGGACAGGGACTTTATACTATGGCTACACCTTC.

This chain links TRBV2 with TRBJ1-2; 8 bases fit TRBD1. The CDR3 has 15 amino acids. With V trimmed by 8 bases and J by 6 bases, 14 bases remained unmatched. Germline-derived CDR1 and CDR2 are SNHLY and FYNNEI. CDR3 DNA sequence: TGTGCCAGCTCGATGTCAGGACAGGGTTTCAATGGCTACACCTTC. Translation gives CASSMSGQGFNGYTF.

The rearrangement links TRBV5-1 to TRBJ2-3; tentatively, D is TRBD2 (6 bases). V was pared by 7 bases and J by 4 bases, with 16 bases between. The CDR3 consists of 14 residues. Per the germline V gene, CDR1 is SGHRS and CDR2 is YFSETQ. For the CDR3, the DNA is TGCGCCAGCGGTACTAGCCCTGGGGCAGATACGCAGTATTTT. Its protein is CASGTSPGADTQYF.

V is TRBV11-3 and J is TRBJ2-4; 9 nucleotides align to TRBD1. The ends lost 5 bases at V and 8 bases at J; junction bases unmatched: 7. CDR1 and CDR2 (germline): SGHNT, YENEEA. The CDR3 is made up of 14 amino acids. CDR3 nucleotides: TGTGCCAGCAGCACAAGGACAGGGGCGGACATTCAGTACTTC. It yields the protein CASSTRTGADIQYF.

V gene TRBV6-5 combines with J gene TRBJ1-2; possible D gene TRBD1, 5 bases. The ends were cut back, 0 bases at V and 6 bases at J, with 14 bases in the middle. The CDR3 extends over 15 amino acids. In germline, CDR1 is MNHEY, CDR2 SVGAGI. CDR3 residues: CASSYSQKGRDGYTF. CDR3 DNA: TGTGCCAGCAGTTACTCGCAAAAGGGCAGGGATGGCTACACCTTC.

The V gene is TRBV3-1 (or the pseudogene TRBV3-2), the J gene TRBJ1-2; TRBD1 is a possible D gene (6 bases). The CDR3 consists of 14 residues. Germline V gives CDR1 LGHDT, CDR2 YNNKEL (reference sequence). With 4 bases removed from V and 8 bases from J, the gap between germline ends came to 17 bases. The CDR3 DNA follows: TGTGCCAGCAGCCCGGACCGGCAGGGGAGCGGCTACACCTTC. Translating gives CASSPDRQGSGYTF.

The CDR3 DNA sequence: TGTGCCAGCTCAAGGGAGGGGAATCAGCCCCAGCATTTT. It codes for CASSREGNQPQHF. The gene calls are TRBV12-3 or TRBV12-4 and TRBJ1-5, with D tentatively TRBD1 (5 bases). V was trimmed by 8 bases and J by 4 bases, leaving 12 bases between them. CDR3 length: 13 residues.

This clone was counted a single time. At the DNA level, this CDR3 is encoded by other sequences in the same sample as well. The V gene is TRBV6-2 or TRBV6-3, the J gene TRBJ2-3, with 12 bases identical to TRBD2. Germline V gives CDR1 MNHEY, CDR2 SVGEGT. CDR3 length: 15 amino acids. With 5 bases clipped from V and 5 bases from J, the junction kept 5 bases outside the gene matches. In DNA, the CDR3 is TGTGCCAGCAGTCAGACTAGCGGGGGAGAAGATACGCAGTATTTT. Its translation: CASSQTSGGEDTQYF.

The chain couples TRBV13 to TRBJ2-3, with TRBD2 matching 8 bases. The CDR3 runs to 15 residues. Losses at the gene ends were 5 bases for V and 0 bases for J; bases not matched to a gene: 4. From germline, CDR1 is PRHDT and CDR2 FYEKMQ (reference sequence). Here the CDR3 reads CASSRGGPSTDTQYF. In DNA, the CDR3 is TGTGCCAGCAGCCGCGGGGGGCCAAGCACAGATACGCAGTATTTT. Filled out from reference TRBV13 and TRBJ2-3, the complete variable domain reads AAGVIQSPRHLIKEKRETATLKCYPIPRHDTVYWYQQGPGQDPQFLISFYEKMQSDKGSIPDRFSAQQFSDYHSELNMSSLELGDSALYFCASSRGGPSTDTQYFGPGTRLTVL.

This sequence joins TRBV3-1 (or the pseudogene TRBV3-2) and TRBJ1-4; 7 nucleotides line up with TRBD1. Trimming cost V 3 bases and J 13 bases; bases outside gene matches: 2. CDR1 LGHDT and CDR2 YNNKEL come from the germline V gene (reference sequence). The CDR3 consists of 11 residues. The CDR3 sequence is CASSQQGGLFF. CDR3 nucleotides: TGTGCCAGCAGCCAGCAGGGGGGACTGTTTTTT.

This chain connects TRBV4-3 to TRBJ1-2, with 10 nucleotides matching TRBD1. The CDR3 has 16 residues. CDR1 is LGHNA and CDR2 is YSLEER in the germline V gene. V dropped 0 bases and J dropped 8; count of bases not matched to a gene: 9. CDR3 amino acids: CASSQDPGTGDRGYTF. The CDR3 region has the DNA TGCGCCAGCAGCCAAGATCCCGGGACAGGGGACCGAGGCTACACCTTC.

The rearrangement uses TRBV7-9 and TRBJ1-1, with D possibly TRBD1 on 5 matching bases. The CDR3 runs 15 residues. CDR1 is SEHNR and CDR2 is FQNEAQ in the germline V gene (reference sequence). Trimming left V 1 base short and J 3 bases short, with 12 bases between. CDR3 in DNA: TGTGCCAGCAGCTTAGTGGCAGGGTGGGACACTGAAGCTTTCTTT. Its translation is CASSLVAGWDTEAFF.

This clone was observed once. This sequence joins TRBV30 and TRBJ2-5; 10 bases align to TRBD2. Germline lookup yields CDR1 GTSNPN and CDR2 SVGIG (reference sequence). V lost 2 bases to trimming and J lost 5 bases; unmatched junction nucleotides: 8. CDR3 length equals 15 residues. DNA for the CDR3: TGTGCCTGGAGTCCCGCTAGCGGGGGTCACGAGACCCAGTACTTC. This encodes CAWSPASGGHETQYF.

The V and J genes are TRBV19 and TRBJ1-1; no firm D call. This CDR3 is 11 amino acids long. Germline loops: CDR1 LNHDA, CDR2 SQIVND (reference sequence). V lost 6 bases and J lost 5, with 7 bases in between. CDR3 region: CASRQATEAFF. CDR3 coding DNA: TGTGCCAGTAGGCAGGCGACTGAAGCTTTCTTT.

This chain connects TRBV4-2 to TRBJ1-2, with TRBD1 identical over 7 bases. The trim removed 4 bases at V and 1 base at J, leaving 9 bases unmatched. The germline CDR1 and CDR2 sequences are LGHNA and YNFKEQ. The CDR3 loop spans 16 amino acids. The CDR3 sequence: CASSLKGDSYNYGYTF. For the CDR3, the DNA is TGTGCCAGCAGCCTTAAAGGGGACAGCTATAACTATGGCTACACCTTC.

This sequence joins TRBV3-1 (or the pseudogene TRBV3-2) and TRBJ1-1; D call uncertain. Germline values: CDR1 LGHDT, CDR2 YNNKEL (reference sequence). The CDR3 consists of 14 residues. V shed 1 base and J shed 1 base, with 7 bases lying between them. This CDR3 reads CASSQANRNTEAFF. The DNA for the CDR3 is TGTGCCAGCAGCCAAGCGAACAGGAACACTGAAGCTTTCTTT.